This TCR beta chain was recorded in a study of CD8 T cells in Susac syndrome (dated by TCRdb to about 2019). As for the study more broadly: Repertoire sequencing was used to test whether CD8+ T cell activation and differentiation in Susac syndrome was antigen driven.

What the research found in general, with its limitations: The study acknowledged that relatively few individuals were included in the TCR sequencing and HLA analysis.

V is pared back by 7 bases and J by 2 bases, with 14 bases lying between the germline termini. Looking up the germline V gene (reference sequence) yields CDR1 SEHNR and CDR2 FQNEAQ. The CDR3 goes from the cysteine to the phenylalanine over 15 residues. The read is trimmed to its CDR3 DNA, 45 bases read in frame from base 1. RNA was extracted with the RNeasy kit and roughly 0.5 to 1 ug was reverse transcribed using random hexamers. The immunoSEQ multiplex PCR assay, covering 54 Vbeta and 13 Jbeta segments, was used to amplify TCR beta CDR3 regions. Bias from PCR amplification was corrected by using a synthetic template baseline for primer optimization and for computational correction. The authors' pipeline ran thus. Only productive sequences were kept, with reads annotated to V, D and J genes according to IMGT and analyzed in immunoSEQ Analyzer. Clonality was computed as one minus Shannon entropy normalized by log2 of the number of productive unique sequences. For each patient and control, public and private clones were evaluated within the 100 most prevalent clones. Clones were defined as Susac-specific if absent from the healthy and MS cohorts, from some 1,000 published viral clones and from other ImmuneACCESS disease sequences. TCRdb reanalyzed the raw reads on its own, using fastp at Q25 for trimming and MiXCR for clone calling, and kept in-frame beta chains. Rows matching on CDR3 protein sequence are summarized as one entry with the most common DNA and genes. The V and J calls follow TCRdb's processing rather than the paper's. This sample is represented by 150,000 to 200,000 distinct CDR3 sequences; just over 90% of them were singletons. The ten largest clones add up to more than 0.11% of the sample.

For this clonotype: Its antigen is currently not known. Base-call qualities are not available, and no considerably larger clone is one nucleotide away.

Peripheral blood CD8+ and CD4+ T cells from healthy donors, Susac syndrome patients and multiple sclerosis patients were profiled using high-throughput TCR beta sequencing. The healthy donors served as controls matched for age and sex. Bulk CD8+ and CD4+ T cells were purified magnetically by negative isolation, whereas CD8+ TEMRA cells were enriched by FACS. Blood was drawn into EDTA tubes, processed within 24 hours, and PBMCs were isolated by density gradient centrifugation. PBMCs destined for TCR sequencing were cryopreserved in liquid nitrogen and later thawed in a 37 °C water bath. Purity of sorted or isolated CD4+, CD8+ and CD8+ TEMRA cells was at least 90%.

The TCR comes from a human donor in good health. The V gene is TRBV7-9 and the J gene is TRBJ2-2, and TRBD1 may be the D gene, going by 5 matching bases. Sequences were obtained from CD4+ T cells from PBMCs. Here is the DNA: TGTGCCAGCACCCAAGGGGCAGCCAACACCGGGGAGCTGTTTTTT. This sequence encodes CASTQGAANTGELFF.